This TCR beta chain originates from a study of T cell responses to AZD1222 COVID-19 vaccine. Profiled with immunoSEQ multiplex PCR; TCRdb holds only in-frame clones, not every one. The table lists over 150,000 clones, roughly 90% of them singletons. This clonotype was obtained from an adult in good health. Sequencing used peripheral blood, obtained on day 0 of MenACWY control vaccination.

CDR3 DNA sequence: TGTGCCAGCAGCGTAGCTGGACTAGCGGAAACCTACAATGAGCAGTTCTTC. Translation gives CASSVAGLAETYNEQFF. The chain employs TRBV9 and TRBJ2-1, with TRBD2 identical over 10 bases. Germline CDR1 and CDR2: SGDLS and YYNGEE. The CDR3 runs 17 residues. The trim removed 0 bases at V and 2 bases at J, leaving 5 bases unmatched.